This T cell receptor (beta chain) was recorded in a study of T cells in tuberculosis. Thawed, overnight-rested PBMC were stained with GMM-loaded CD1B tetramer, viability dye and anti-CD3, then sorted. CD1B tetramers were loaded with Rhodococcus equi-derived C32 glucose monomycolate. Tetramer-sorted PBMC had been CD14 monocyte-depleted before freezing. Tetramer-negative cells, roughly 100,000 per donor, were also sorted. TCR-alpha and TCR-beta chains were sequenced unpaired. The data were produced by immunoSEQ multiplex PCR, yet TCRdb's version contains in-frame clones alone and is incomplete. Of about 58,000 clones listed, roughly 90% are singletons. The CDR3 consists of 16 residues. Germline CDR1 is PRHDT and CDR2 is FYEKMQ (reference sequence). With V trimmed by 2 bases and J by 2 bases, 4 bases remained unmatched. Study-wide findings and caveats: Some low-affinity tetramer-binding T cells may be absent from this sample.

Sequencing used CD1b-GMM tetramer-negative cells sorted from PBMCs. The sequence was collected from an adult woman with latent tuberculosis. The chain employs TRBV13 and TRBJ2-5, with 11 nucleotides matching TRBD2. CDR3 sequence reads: CASSLLAGGKQETQYF. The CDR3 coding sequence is TGTGCCAGCAGCTTACTAGCGGGGGGCAAACAAGAGACCCAGTACTTC.